This T cell receptor beta chain comes out of a study of vaccination and CD4 T cells after COVID-19. Study-level points and caveats: In convalescent patients, 304 of 307 vaccine-specific clones were mono-reactive for SARS-CoV-2 spike.

Sequenced with the Oncomine TCR Beta short-read assay was DNA taken from cultured CD4+ T cells. A single record per CDR3 protein comes from TCRdb applying MiXCR to the PCR reads. The sample includes some 3,000 distinct CDR3 sequences, less than 25% of them seen just once. Worth noting for this clonotype: What it recognizes is unknown.

CDR1 is MNHEY and CDR2 is SMNVEV in the germline V gene (reference sequence). The CDR3 has 19 amino acids. The ends were cut back, 0 bases at V and 0 bases at J, with 15 bases in the middle. Treatment defined: roughly 11-day PBMC culture with coronavirus spike peptide pools or control peptides (ViraFEST assay). These CD4+ T cells came from an unexposed donor, sampled before the COVID-19 pandemic (2011-2018). The chain is built from TRBV27 and TRBJ1-6, with D maybe TRBD1 (5 bases). Sequences were obtained from CD4+ T cells from blood, cultured in vitro. The receptor comes from a human donor in good health. The chain's CDR3 is CASSLSRGWGSSYNSPLHF. CDR3 sequence (DNA): TGTGCCAGCAGTTTATCGCGGGGTTGGGGGAGCTCCTATAATTCACCCCTCCACTTT.